This T cell receptor (beta chain) was identified during a study of control samples from healthy donors and cancer patients. Generated by immunoSEQ multiplex PCR, the TCRdb table keeps only in-frame clones and is missing some. The profile shows around 120,000 clones, over 90% of them singletons. The CDR3 has 13 residues. V was pared by 0 bases and J by 7 bases, with 8 bases between. Germline CDR1 reads SGHNT; CDR2 reads YYREEE (reference sequence). The sequencing input was blood. The sequence came from a man aged 25 to 40 in good health. The genes are TRBV5-4 and TRBJ2-1; D not certain. This CDR3 is CASSLARINEQFF. DNA for the CDR3: TGTGCCAGCAGCTTGGCCAGGATTAATGAGCAGTTCTTC.